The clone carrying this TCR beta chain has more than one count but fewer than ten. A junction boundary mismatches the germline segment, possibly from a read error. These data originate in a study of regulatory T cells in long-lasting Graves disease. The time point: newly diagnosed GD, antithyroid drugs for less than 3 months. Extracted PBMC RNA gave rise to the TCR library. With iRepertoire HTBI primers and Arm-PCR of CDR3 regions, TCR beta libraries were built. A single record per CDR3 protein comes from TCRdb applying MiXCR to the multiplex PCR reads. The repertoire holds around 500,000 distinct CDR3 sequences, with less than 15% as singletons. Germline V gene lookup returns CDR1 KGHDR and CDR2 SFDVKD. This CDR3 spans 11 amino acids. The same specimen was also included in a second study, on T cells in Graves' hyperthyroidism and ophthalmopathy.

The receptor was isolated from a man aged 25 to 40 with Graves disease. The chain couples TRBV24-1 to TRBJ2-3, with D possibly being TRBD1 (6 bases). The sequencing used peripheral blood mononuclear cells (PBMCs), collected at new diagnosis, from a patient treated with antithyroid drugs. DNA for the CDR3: TGTGCCACCAGTGATACGACAGGAAAGTACTTC. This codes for CATSDTTGKYF.